This T cell receptor (beta chain) was sequenced for a study of T cells in Graves' hyperthyroidism and ophthalmopathy. Notes on the study in general: Most clonotypes expanded in thyroid above 0.001 were likewise present in blood. With a median lead of around 5.9 months before onset, the model predicted ophthalmopathy.

Germline values: CDR1 MDHEN, CDR2 SYDVKM. The junction had 8 bases not matched to a gene; V was cut back by 5 bases and J by 2 bases. This CDR3 comprises 16 residues. Diagnoses were made from clinical symptoms, serum measures (thyroxine and TRAb), thyroid ultrasound and orbital computed tomography. RNA transcripts were the template for amplifying TCR beta CDR3 regions. Initially, a first-round RT-PCR of the TCR CDR3 employed the HTBI primer set. MiXCR, applied by TCRdb to the multiplex PCR reads, yields one record per CDR3 protein. The sample shows about 590,000 distinct CDR3 sequences, around 16% of them seen only once. Many counts were recorded for this clonotype. Its antigen remains unknown.

This chain uses TRBV28 with TRBJ1-5, with 8 bases matching TRBD1. The sequenced sample consisted of blood. The origin of this receptor is a woman aged 25 to 39 with Graves' hyperthyroidism. CDR3 sequence: CASSILTGARNQPQHF. The CDR3 region has the DNA TGTGCCAGCAGTATCTTGACAGGGGCGCGCAATCAGCCCCAGCATTTT. Together with reference TRBV28 and TRBJ1-5, the CDR3 gives the full variable domain: DVKVTQSSRYLVKRTGEKVFLECVQDMDHENMFWYRQDPGLGLRLIYFSYDVKMKEKGDIPEGYSVSREKKERFSLILESASTNQTSMYLCASSILTGARNQPQHFGDGTRLSIL.